This T cell receptor beta chain was recovered during a study of CD8 T cells in ankylosing spondylitis. Findings and caveats of the study: Clones linked to the disease showed a CD8+ phenotype. They occurred at relatively low frequencies in peripheral blood. For ankylosing spondylitis blood, a TCR beta motif of about eight highly homologous variants appeared characteristic.

The sample holds many counts of this clonotype. Its antigen is not known. Molecular-barcoded quantitative 5'-RACE produced these TCR beta libraries. TCRdb passed the 5' RACE reads through MiXCR, listing each CDR3 protein once. The table has under 200,000 distinct CDR3 sequences, around 13% seen once. Germline V gene lookup returns CDR1 LNHDA and CDR2 SQIVND (reference sequence). The CDR3 covers 13 residues. V gave up 1 base and J gave up 9 bases, with 10 bases separating them. The receptor comes from a female donor with ankylosing spondylitis or in good health (not recorded which). Source material: blood, either unsorted or a sorted T cell fraction (not recorded which). The chain is built from TRBV19 and TRBJ2-1; D ambiguous. CDR3 DNA: TGTGCCAGTAGTATAGTCCCGCAGGCTGAGCAGTTCTTC. This translates into CASSIVPQAEQFF. The variable domain in full, with the rest retrieved from reference TRBV19 and TRBJ2-1, is DGGITQSPKYLFRKEGQNVTLSCEQNLNHDAMYWYRQDPGQGLRLIYYSQIVNDFQKGDIAEGYSVSREKKESFPLTVTSAQKNPTAFYLCASSIVPQAEQFFGPGTRLTVL.